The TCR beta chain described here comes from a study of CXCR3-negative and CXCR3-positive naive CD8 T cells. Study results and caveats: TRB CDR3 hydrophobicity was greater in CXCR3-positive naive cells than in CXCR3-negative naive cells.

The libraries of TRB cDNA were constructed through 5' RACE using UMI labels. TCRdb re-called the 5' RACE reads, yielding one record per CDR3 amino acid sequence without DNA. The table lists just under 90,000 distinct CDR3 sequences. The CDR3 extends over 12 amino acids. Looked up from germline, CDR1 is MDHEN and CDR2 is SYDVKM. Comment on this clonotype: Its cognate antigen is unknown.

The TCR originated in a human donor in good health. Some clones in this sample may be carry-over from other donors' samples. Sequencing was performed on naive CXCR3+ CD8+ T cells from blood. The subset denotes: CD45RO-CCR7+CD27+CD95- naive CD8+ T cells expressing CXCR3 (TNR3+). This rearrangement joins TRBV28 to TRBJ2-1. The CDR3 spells CASSLWAGFQFF.